This T cell receptor beta chain was identified in a study of control samples from healthy donors and cancer patients. Using immunoSEQ multiplex PCR, the repertoire was profiled, and TCRdb retains in-frame clones only, with some absent. The sample records about 98,000 clones, 79% being singletons. The V gene lost 9 bases and the J gene lost 3 bases, with 14 bases spanning the gap. The CDR3 contains 13 residues. Sample: blood. The chain is built from TRBV12-3 or TRBV12-4 and TRBJ2-5, with a tentative D call TRBD2 (5 bases). The TCR originated in a woman aged 25 to 45 in good health. CDR3 in DNA: TGTGCCAGTTCCGGCGGAGGAAAAGAGACCCAGTACTTC. Residues: CASSGGGKETQYF.